These T cell receptor beta chains were read from a single sample in a study of T cell changes during pregnancy in multiple sclerosis. Produced via immunoSEQ multiplex PCR; TCRdb's table is partial and in-frame only. In the table there are tens of thousands of clones, around 89% of which are singletons. The sample was CD8+ T cells from peripheral blood mononuclear cells, taken in the first trimester of pregnancy. All receptors come from a female donor with multiple sclerosis, enrolled in a pregnancy study. CDR3s include the opening cysteine and the closing phenylalanine or tryptophan.

V | CDR3
TRBV6-6 | CASTTGGAGYGYTF
TRBV4-2 | CASSQDLSGRNTGELFF
TRBV7-9 | CASSLDRVGNQPQHF
TRBV4-3 | CASSQEEGTGANVLTF
TRBV1 | CTSSPAGTRFNYGYTF
TRBV5-6 | CASSSGTNYYEQYF
TRBV7-3 | CASSLDNWGLANEQFF
TRBV27 | CASSYRRDQETQYF
TRBV10-2 | CASSEEGSYEQYF
TRBV7-9 | CASSGGWDTEAFF
TRBV19 | CASKTSGSSSDEQFF
TRBV6-1 | CASSDGLAGTYEQYF
TRBV6-5 | CASSPNENNEQFF
TRBV4-1 | CASSQGQPNSPLHF
TRBV7-9 | CASTRGREDYGYTF
TRBV28 | CASSPGQGAVGANVLTF
TRBV15 | CATRGGGTGNTIYF
TRBV4-1 | CASSQLAGVVDEQYF
TRBV7-9 | CASRHDSANYGYTF
TRBV7-4 | CASSRAGTSGERSYEQYF
TRBV10-3 | CAISQQGVTDTQYF
TRBV7-6 | CASSLRLEGVNTEAFF
TRBV7-9 | CASSSRDSPDEQYF
TRBV5-6 | CASSFVNTIYF
TRBV5-4 | CASSLRGRLAVGYNEQFF
TRBV14 | CASSQDPPAGGPIDPYNEQFF
TRBV7-9 | CASSSGGTEAFF
TRBV7-6 | CASSFEDRAYEQYF
TRBV5-6 | CASSLAWREGGGEQFF
TRBV5-1 | CASSPYKTGVSTDTQYF
TRBV19 | CASSTFNEQFF
TRBV4-2 | CASSQDGTSGYNEQFF
TRBV27 | CASSLRGGELFF
TRBV27 | CASSFGESYEQYF
TRBV7-6 | CASSSWEGTDTQYF